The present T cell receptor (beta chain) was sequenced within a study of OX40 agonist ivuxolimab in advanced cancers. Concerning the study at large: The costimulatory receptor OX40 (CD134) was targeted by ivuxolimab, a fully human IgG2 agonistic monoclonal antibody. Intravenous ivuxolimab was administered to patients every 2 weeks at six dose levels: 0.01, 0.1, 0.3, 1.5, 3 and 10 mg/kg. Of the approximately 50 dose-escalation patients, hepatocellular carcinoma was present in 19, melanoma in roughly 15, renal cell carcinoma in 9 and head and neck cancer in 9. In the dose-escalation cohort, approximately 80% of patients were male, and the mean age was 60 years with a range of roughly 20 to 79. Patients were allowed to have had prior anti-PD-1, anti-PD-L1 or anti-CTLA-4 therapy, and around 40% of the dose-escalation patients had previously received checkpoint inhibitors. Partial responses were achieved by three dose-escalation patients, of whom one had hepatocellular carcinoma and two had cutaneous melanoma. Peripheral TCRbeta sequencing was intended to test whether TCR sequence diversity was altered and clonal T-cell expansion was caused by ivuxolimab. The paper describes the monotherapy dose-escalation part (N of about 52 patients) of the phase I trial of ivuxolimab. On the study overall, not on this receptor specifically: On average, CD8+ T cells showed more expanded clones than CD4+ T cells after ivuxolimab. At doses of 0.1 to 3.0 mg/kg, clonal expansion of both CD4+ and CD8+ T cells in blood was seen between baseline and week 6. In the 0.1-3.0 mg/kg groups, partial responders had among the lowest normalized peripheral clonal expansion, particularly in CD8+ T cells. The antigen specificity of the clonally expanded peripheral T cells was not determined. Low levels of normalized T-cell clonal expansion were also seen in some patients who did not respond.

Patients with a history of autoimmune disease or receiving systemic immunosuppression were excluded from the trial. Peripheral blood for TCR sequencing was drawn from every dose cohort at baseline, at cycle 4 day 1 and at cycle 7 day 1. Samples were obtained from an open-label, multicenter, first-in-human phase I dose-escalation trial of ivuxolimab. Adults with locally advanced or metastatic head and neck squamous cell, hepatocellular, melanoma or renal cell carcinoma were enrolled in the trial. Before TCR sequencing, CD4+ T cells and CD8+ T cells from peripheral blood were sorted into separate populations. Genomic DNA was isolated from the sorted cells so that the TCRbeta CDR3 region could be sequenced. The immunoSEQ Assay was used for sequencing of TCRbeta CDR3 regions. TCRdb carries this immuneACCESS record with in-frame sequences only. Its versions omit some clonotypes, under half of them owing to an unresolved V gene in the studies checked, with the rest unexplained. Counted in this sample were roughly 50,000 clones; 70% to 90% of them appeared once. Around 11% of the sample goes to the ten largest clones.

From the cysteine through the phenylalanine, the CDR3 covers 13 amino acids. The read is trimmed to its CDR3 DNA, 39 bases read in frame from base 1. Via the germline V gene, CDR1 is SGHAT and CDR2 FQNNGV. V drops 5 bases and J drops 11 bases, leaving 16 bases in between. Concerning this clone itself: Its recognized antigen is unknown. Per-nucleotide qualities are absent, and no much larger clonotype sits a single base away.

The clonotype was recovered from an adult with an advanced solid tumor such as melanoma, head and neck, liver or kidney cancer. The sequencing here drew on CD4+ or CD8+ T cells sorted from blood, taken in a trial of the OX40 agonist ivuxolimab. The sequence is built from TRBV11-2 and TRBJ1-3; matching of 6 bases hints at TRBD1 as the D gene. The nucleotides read TGTGCCAGCAGCAGAACAGGGAGGTTCGCCATATATTTT. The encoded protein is CASSRTGRFAIYF.